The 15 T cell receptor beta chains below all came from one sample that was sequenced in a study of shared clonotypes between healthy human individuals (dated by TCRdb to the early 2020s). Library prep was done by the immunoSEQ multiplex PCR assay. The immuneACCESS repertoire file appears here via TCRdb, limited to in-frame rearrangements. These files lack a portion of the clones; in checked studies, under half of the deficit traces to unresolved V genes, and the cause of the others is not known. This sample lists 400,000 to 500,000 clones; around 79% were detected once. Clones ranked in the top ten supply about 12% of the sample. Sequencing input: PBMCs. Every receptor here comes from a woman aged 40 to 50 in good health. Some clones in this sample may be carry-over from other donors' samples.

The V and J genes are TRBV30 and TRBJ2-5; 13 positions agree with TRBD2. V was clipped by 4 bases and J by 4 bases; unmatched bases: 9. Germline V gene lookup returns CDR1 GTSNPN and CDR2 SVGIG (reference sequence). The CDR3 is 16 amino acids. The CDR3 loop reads CAWTKGLAGVGETQYF. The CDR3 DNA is TGTGCCTGGACCAAAGGACTAGCGGGAGTCGGAGAGACCCAGTACTTC.

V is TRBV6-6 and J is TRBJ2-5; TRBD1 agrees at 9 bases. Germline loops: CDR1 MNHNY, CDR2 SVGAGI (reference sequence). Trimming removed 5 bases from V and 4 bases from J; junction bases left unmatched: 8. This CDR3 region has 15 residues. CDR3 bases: TGTGCCAGCAGTCCACAGGGGGCGGTAGGAGAGACCCAGTACTTC. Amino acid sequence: CASSPQGAVGETQYF.

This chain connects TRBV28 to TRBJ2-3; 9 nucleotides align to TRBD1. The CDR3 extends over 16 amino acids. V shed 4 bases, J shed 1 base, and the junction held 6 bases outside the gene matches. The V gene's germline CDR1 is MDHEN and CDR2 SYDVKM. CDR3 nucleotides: TGTGCCAGCAGTTCCCTAACAGGGGGCGGCACAGATACGCAGTATTTT. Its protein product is CASSSLTGGGTDTQYF.

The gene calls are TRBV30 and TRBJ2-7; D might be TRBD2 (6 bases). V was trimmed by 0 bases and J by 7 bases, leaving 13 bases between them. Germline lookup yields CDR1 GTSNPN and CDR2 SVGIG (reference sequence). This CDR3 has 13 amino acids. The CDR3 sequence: CAWSVGLDAEQYF. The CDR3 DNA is TGTGCCTGGAGTGTGGGACTGGATGCGGAGCAGTACTTC.

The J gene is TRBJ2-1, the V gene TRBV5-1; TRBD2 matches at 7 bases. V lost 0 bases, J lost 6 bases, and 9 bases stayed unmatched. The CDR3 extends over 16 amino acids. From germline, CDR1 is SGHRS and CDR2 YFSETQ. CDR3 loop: CASSLDFGPGGNEQFF. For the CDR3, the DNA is TGCGCCAGCAGCTTGGATTTTGGGCCGGGGGGCAATGAGCAGTTCTTC.

Here the CDR3 DNA reads TGTGCCAGCAGTTTCTTGTACAGATCGGCTGGCTACACCTTC. It specifies CASSFLYRSAGYTF. The chain links TRBV27 to TRBJ1-2; the D is unclear. CDR3 length: 14 residues. V was cut by 3 bases and J by 7 bases, with 15 bases left in between. Germline CDR1 MNHEY, CDR2 SMNVEV (reference sequence).

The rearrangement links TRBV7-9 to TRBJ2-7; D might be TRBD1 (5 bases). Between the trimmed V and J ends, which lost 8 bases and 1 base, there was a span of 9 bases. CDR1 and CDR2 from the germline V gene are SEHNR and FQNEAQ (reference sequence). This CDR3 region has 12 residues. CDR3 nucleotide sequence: TGTGCCAGCGCCAGGGATTCCTACGAGCAGTACTTC. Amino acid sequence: CASARDSYEQYF. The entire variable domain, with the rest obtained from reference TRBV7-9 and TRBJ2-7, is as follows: DTGVSQNPRHKITKRGQNVTFRCDPISEHNRLYWYRQTLGQGPEFLTYFQNEAQLEKSRLLSDRFSAERPKGSFSTLEIQRTEQGDSAMYLCASARDSYEQYFGPGTRLTVT.

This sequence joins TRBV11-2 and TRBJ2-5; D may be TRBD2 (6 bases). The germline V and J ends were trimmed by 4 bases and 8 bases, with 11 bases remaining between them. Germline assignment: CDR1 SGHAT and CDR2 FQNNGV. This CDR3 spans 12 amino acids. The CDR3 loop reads CASSSGTVTQYF. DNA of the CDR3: TGTGCCAGCAGCTCAGGGACTGTAACCCAGTACTTC.

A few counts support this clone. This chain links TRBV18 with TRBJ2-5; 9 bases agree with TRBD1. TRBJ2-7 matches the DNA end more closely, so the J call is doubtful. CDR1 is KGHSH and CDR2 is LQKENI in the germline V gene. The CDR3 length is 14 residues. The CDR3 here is CASSPGTGNYEQYF. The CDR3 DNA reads TGTGCCAGCTCACCCGGGACAGGGAACTACGAGCAGTACTTC.

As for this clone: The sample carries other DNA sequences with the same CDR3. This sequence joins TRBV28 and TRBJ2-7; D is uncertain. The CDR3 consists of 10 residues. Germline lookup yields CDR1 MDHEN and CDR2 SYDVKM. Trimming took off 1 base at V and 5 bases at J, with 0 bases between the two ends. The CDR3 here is CASSLYEQYF. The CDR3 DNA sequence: TGTGCCAGCAGTTTATACGAGCAGTACTTC.

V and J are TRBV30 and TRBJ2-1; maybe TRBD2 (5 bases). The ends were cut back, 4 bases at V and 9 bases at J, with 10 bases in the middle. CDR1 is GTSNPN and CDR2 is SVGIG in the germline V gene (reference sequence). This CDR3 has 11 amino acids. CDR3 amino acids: CAWKYEGEQFF. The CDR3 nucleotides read TGTGCCTGGAAGTACGAGGGTGAGCAGTTCTTC.

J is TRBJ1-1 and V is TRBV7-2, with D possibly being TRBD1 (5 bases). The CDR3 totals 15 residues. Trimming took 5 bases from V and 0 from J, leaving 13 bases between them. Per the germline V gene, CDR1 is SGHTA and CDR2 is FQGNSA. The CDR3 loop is CASSLRRQLNTEAFF. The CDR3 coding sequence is TGTGCCAGCAGCCTAAGGAGACAGCTGAACACTGAAGCTTTCTTT.

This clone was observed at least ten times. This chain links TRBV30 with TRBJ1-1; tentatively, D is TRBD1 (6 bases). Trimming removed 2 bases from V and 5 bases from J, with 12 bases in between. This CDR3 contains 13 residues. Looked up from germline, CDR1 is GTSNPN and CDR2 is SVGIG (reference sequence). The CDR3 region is CAWSTGTGTEAFF. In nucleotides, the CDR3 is TGTGCCTGGAGTACAGGGACCGGTACTGAAGCTTTCTTT.

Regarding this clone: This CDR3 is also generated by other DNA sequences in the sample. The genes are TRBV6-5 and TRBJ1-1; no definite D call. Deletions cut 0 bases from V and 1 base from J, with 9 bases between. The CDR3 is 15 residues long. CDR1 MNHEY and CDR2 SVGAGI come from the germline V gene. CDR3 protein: CASSYSAGGNTEAFF. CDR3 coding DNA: TGTGCCAGCAGTTACTCGGCCGGAGGGAACACTGAAGCTTTCTTT.

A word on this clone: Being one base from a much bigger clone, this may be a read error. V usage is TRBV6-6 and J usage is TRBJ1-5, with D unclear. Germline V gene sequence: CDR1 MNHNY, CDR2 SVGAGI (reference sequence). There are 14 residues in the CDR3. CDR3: CTTKEHRSNQPQHF. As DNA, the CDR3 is TGTACCACCAAAGAACACCGTAGCAATCAGCCCCAGCATTTT.